This TCR beta chain came from a study of OX40 agonist ivuxolimab in advanced cancers. Sequencing was performed with immunoSEQ multiplex PCR; in TCRdb, only in-frame clones are kept and a portion is missing. The sample contains more than 65,000 clones, approximately 90% of which appear only once. This clone is labeled as medium-sized. The sample here was CD4+ or CD8+ T cells sorted from blood, taken in a trial of the OX40 agonist ivuxolimab. The sequence was obtained from an adult with an advanced solid tumor such as melanoma, head and neck, liver or kidney cancer.

CDR3 DNA: TGCAGCGTTGCAACAGGACTAGCGGGAGTCAATGAGCAGTTCTTC. Translated: CSVATGLAGVNEQFF. This sequence joins TRBV29-1 and TRBJ2-1, with 13 bases that match TRBD2. This CDR3 has 15 residues. Germline lookup yields CDR1 SQVTM and CDR2 ANQGSEA. Losses at the gene ends were 4 bases for V and 6 bases for J; bases not matched to a gene: 6.